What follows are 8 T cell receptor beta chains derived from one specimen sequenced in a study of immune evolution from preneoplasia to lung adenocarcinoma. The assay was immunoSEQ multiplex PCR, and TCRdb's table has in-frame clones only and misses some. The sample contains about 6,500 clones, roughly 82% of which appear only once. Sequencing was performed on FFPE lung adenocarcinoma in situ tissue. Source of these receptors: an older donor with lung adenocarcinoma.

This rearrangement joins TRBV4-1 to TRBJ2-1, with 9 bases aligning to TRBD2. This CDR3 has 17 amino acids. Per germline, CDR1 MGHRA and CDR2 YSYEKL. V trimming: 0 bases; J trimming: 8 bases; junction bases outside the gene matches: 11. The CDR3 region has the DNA TGCGCCAGCAGCCAAGATGTTAGCGGGAGAGGCAGGTATGAGCAGTTCTTC. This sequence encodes CASSQDVSGRGRYEQFF.

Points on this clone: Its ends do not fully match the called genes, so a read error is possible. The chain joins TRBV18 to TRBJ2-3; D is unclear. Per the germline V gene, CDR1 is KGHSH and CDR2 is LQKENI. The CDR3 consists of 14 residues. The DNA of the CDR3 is TGTGCCAGCTCACCTGACCAATACACAAATACGCAGTATTTT. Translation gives CASSPDQYTNTQYF.

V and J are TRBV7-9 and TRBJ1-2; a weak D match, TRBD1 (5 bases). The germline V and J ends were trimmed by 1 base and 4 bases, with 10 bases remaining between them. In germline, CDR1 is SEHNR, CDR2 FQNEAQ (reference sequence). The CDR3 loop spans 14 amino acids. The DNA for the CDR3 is TGTGCCAGCAGCTTAGTTGGGGGGACCTATGGCTACACCTTC. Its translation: CASSLVGGTYGYTF. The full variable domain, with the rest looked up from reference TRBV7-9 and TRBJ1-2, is DTGVSQNPRHKITKRGQNVTFRCDPISEHNRLYWYRQTLGQGPEFLTYFQNEAQLEKSRLLSDRFSAERPKGSFSTLEIQRTEQGDSAMYLCASSLVGGTYGYTFGSGTRLTVV.

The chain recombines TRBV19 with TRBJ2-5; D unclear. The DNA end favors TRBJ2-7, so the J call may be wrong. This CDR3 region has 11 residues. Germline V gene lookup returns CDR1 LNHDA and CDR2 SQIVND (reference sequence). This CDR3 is CASGVFGEQYF. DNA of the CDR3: TGTGCCAGCGGAGTTTTTGGCGAGCAGTACTTC.

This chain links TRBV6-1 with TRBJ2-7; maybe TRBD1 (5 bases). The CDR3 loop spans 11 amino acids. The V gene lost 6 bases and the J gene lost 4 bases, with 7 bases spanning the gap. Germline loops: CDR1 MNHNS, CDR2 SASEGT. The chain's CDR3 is CASSRDYEQYF. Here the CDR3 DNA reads TGTGCCAGCAGCAGGGATTACGAGCAGTACTTC.

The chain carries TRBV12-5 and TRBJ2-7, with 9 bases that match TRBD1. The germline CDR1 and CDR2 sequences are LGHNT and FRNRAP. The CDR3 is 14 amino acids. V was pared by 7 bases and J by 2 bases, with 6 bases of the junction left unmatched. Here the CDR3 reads CASARDRATYEQYF. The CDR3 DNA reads TGTGCTAGTGCCCGGGACAGGGCTACCTACGAGCAGTACTTC.

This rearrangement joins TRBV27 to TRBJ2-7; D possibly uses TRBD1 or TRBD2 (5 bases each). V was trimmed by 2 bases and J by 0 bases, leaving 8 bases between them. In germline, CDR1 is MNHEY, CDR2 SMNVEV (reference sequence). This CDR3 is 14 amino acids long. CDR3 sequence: CASSLRDDSYEQYF. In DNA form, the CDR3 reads TGTGCCAGCAGTTTAAGGGACGACTCCTACGAGCAGTACTTC.

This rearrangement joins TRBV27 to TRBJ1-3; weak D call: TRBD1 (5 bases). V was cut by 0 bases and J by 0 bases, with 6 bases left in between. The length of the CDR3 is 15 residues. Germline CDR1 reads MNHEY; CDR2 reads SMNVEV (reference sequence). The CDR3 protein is CASSLSGRSGNTIYF. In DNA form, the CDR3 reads TGTGCCAGCAGTTTATCGGGACGCTCTGGAAACACCATATATTTT.